This T cell receptor beta chain was sequenced during a study of blood T cell repertoires in COVID-19. The method was immunoSEQ multiplex PCR; TCRdb's version includes in-frame clones alone and lacks a portion of them. The table has tens of thousands of clones, 84% seen once. The CDR3 has 14 amino acids. Trimming removed 2 bases from V and 7 bases from J; junction bases left unmatched: 5. The germline CDR1 and CDR2 sequences are MNHEY and SVGEGT. The sample comprised peripheral blood. J is TRBJ1-5 and V is TRBV6-2 or TRBV6-3; TRBD1 matches at 7 bases. The clonotype comes from a man aged 45 to 65 with acute or convalescent COVID-19. The CDR3 spells CASSYQGERQPQHF. CDR3 DNA sequence: TGTGCCAGCAGTTACCAGGGGGAGAGGCAGCCCCAGCATTTT.